This T cell receptor (beta chain) was sequenced during a study of shared clonotypes between healthy human individuals. Assay execution took place at the deep level. Data came from immunoSEQ multiplex PCR; TCRdb stores just in-frame clones and leaves some out. The table has 600,000 or so clones, more than 95% seen once; the top ten hold 0.3%. Only CD45RO-negative cells positively selected for CCR7 counted as naive CD8 cells, so terminally differentiated effector memory CD45RA+ cells were excluded. J gave up 8 bases and V 0 bases, and 5 bases lay outside the gene matches. The CDR3 runs 15 residues. The germline CDR1 and CDR2 sequences are SGHRS and YFSETQ.

The V gene is TRBV5-1, the J gene TRBJ2-1, with TRBD2 matching 10 bases. This TCR derives from a man aged 30-40 years in good health. The sample was naive CD8+ T cells sorted from blood. The CDR3 here is CASSLEASGRYEQFF. The CDR3 nucleotides are TGCGCCAGCAGCTTGGAGGCTAGCGGGAGATATGAGCAGTTCTTC. Using reference TRBV5-1 and TRBJ2-1 for the parts outside the CDR3, the full variable domain is KAGVTQTPRYLIKTRGQQVTLSCSPISGHRSVSWYQQTPGQGLQFLFEYFSETQRNKGNFPGRFSGRQFSNSRSEMNVSTLELGDSALYLCASSLEASGRYEQFFGPGTRLTVL.